This T cell receptor (beta chain) was obtained from a study of CD8 T cells in Susac syndrome. Overall study context: Sequenced Susac syndrome patients included about six with active disease and eight who were in remission. When their blood was taken, the Susac syndrome patients had either not yet had any therapy, were taking corticosteroids, or were taking intravenous immunoglobulin alone.

A quantity of about 0.5 to 1 ug RNA underwent reverse transcription using random hexamers. Amplification of TCR beta CDR3 across 54 Vbeta and 13 Jbeta was performed with immunoSEQ multiplex PCR. Via MiXCR, TCRdb re-called the immunoSEQ multiplex PCR reads, giving one row per CDR3 protein. The sample includes some 130,000 distinct CDR3 sequences, 85% to 95% seen only once; the top ten take about 0.18%. Negative isolation yielded the CD8+ and CD4+ T cells, while FACS enriched the TEMRA cells. This CDR3 is 12 amino acids long. Per germline, CDR1 LNHDA and CDR2 SQIVND (reference sequence). Trimming stripped 7 bases from V and 8 bases from J, with 14 bases between.

The source of this sequence is a human donor with Susac syndrome. The chain carries TRBV19 and TRBJ1-2, with D possibly being TRBD1 (5 bases). The sample was CD8+ T cells from PBMCs. CDR3 nucleotides: TGTGCCAGTAAGCTGGGGGGAAGAGGCTACACCTTC. Translation: CASKLGGRGYTF.